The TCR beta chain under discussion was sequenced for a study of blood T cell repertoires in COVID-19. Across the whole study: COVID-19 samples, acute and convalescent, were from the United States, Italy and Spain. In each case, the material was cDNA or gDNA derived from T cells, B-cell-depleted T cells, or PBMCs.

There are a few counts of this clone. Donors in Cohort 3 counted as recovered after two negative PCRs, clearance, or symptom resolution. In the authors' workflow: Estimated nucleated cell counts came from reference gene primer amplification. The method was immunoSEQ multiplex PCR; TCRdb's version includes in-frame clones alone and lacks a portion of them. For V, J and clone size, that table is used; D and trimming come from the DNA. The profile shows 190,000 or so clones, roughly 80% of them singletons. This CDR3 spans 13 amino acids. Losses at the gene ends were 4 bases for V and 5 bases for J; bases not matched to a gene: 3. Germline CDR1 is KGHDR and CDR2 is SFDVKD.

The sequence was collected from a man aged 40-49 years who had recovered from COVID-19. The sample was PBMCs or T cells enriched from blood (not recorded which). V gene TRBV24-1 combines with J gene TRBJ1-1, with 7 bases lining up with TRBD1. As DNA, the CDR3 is TGTGCCACCAGTGAGGGGACAGCTACTGAAGCTTTCTTT. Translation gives CATSEGTATEAFF.